This T cell receptor beta chain was observed in a study of cytomegalovirus exposure and HLA in healthy donors. The method was immunoSEQ multiplex PCR; TCRdb's version includes in-frame clones alone and lacks a portion of them. The repertoire holds under 250,000 clones, about 90% seen once, with around 11% in the top ten. Study-level findings and limits: Cytomegalovirus association was assigned to 170 or so TCR beta chains.

Germline values: CDR1 SNHLY, CDR2 FYNNEI. The CDR3 extends over 13 amino acids. The germline V and J ends were trimmed by 9 bases and 3 bases, with 14 bases remaining between them. About this clone: Its antigen is unidentified.

The sequenced sample was PBMCs. This receptor was taken from a man aged 18-30 years in good health and CMV-seropositive. V usage is TRBV2 and J usage is TRBJ1-1; D is uncertain. The CDR3 sequence: CASTLDSDTEAFF. For the CDR3, the DNA is TGTGCCAGTACCCTAGATAGCGACACTGAAGCTTTCTTT.